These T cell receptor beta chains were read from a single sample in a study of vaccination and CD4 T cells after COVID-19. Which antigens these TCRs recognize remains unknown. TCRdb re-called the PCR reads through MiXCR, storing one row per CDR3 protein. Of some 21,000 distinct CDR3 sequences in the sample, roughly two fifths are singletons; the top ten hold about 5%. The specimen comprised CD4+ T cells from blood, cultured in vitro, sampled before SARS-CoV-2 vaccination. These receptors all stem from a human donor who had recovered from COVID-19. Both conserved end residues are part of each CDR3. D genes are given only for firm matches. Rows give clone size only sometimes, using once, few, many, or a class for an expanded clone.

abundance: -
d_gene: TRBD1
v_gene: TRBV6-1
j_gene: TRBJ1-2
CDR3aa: CASSGQANLGGYTF
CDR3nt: TGTGCCAGCAGCGGACAGGCCAACCTAGGTGGCTACACCTTC

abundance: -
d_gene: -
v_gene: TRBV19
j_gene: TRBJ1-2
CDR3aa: CASSIEGQPYGYTF
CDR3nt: TGTGCCAGTAGTATAGAGGGCCAACCATACGGCTACACCTTC

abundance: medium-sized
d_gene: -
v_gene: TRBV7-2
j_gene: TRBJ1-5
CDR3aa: CASSAAFGGGNQPQHF
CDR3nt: TGTGCCAGCAGCGCCGCATTCGGGGGGGGCAATCAGCCCCAGCATTTT

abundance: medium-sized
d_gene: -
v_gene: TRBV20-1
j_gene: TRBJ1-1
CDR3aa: CSARTKGEAFF
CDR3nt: TGCAGTGCTAGGACAAAGGGTGAAGCTTTCTTT

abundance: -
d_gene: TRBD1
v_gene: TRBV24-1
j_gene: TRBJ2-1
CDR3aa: CATSDPAAGGHNEQFF
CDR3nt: TGTGCCACCAGTGATCCGGCCGCAGGGGGTCACAATGAGCAGTTCTTC

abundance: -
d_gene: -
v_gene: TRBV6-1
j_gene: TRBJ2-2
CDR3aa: CATWDLQGNTGELFF
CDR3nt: TGTGCCACCTGGGACCTCCAGGGTAACACCGGGGAGCTGTTTTTT

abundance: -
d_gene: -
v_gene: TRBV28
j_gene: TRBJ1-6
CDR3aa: CASTPPAVRAHNSPLHF
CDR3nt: TGTGCCAGCACCCCACCGGCTGTCAGGGCGCATAATTCACCCCTCCACTTT

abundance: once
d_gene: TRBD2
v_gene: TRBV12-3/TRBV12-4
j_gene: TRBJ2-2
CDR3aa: CASSPRTSGRATGELFF
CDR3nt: TGTGCCAGCAGTCCGAGGACTAGCGGGAGGGCCACCGGGGAGCTGTTTTTT

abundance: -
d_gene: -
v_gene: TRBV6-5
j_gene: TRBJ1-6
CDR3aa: CASSYVPDINSPLHF
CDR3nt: TGTGCCAGCAGTTACGTGCCAGATATCAATTCACCCCTCCACTTT

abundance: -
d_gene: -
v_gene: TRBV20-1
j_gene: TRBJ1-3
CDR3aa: CSAADPSSGNTIYF
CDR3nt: TGCAGTGCTGCAGACCCAAGCTCTGGAAACACCATATATTTT

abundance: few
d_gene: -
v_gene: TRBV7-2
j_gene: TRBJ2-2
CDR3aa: CASRKAAYTGELFF
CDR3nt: TGTGCCAGCAGGAAAGCGGCGTACACCGGGGAGCTGTTTTTT

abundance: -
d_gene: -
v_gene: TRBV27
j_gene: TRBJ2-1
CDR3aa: CASRSLRGLNNEQFF
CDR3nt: TGTGCCAGCAGATCTTTACGGGGGCTTAACAATGAGCAGTTCTTC

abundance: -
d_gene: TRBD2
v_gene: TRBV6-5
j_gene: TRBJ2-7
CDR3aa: CASSYSPSGRASYEQYF
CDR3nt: TGTGCCAGCAGTTACTCGCCTAGCGGGAGGGCCTCCTACGAGCAGTACTTC

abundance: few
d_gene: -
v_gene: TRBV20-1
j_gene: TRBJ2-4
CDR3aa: CSAKQLAKNIQYF
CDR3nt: TGCAGTGCGAAACAGTTAGCCAAAAACATTCAGTACTTC

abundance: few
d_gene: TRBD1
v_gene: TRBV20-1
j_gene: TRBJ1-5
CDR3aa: CSARDRTESDRGQPQHF
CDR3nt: TGCAGTGCTAGAGATCGGACGGAAAGCGACAGGGGTCAGCCCCAGCATTTT

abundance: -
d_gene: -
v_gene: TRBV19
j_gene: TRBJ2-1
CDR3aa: CASSIGLPQHNEQFF
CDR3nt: TGTGCCAGTAGTATAGGGCTACCCCAACACAATGAGCAGTTCTTC

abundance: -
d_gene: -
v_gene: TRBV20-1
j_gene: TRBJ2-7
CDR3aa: CSAMEFGYEQYF
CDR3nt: TGCAGTGCGATGGAGTTTGGCTACGAGCAGTACTTC

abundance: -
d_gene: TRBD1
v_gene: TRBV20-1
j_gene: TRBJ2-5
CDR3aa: CSARWTGKETQYF
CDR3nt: TGCAGTGCTCGTTGGACAGGGAAGGAGACCCAGTACTTC

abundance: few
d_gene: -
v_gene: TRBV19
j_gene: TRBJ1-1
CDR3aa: CASRQAGTLENTEAFF
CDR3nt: TGTGCCAGTAGACAAGCCGGGACCCTTGAGAACACTGAAGCTTTCTTT

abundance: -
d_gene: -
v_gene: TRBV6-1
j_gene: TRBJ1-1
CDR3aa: CASSEAWGRGGAFF
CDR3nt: TGTGCCAGCAGTGAAGCTTGGGGGCGCGGGGGAGCTTTCTTT

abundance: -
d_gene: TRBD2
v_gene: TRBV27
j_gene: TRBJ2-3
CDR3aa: CASRRGLAGGLDTQYF
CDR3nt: TGTGCCAGCAGGCGGGGGCTAGCGGGAGGTCTAGATACGCAGTATTTT

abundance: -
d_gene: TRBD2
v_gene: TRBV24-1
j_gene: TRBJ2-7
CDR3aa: CATSLAGGDEQYF
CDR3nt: TGTGCCACCAGCCTAGCGGGAGGAGACGAGCAGTACTTC

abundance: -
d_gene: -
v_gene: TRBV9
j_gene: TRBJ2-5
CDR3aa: CASSGGDRPAETQYF
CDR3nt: TGTGCCAGCAGCGGGGGAGACAGGCCAGCAGAGACCCAGTACTTC

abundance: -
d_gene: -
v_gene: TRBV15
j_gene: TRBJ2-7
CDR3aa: CTTSRASGLFLGGEQYF
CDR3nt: TGTACCACCAGCAGAGCTTCGGGACTCTTTTTGGGTGGCGAGCAGTACTTC

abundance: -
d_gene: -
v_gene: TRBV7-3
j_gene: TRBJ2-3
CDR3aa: CASSPSQSTDTQYF
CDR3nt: TGTGCCAGCAGCCCCTCACAGAGCACAGATACGCAGTATTTT

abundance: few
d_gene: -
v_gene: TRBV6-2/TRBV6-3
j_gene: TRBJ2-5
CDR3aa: CASRGGGKTQYF
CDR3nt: TGTGCCAGCAGGGGAGGGGGCAAGACCCAGTACTTC

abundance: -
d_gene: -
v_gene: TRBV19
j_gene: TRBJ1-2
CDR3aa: CASSIGGVIANYGYTF
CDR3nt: TGTGCCAGTAGTATAGGCGGGGTCATAGCTAACTATGGCTACACCTTC

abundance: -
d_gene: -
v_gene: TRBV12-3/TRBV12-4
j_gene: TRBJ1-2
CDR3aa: CASSLGGNYGYTF
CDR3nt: TGTGCCAGCAGTTTGGGAGGGAACTATGGCTACACCTTC